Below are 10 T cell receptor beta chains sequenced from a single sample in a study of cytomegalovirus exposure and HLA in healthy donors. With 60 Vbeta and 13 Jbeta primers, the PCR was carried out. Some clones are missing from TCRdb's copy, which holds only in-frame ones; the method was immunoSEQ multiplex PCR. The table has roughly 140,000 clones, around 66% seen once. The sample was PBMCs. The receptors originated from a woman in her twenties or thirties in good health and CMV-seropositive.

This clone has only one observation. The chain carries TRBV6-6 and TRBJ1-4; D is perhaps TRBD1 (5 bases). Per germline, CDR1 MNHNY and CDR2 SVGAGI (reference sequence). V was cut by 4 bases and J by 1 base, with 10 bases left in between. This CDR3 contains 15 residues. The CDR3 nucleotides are TGTGCCAGCAGTTTCGTCAGGGTAACTAATGAAAAACTGTTTTTT. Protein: CASSFVRVTNEKLFF.

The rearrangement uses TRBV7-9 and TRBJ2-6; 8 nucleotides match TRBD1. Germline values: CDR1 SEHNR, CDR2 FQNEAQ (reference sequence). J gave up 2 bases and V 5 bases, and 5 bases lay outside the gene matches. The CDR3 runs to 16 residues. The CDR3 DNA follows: TGTGCCAGCAGCCCATGGACAGGGACTGGGGCCAACGTCCTGACTTTC. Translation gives CASSPWTGTGANVLTF.

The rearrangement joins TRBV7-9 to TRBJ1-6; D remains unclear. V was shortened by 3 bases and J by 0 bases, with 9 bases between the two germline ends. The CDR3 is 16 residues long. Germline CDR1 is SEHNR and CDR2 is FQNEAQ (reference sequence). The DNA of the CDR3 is TGTGCCAGCAGCTTCCGAGCGAGCTCCTATAATTCACCCCTCCACTTT. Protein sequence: CASSFRASSYNSPLHF. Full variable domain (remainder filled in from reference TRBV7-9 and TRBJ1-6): DTGVSQNPRHKITKRGQNVTFRCDPISEHNRLYWYRQTLGQGPEFLTYFQNEAQLEKSRLLSDRFSAERPKGSFSTLEIQRTEQGDSAMYLCASSFRASSYNSPLHFGNGTRLTVT.

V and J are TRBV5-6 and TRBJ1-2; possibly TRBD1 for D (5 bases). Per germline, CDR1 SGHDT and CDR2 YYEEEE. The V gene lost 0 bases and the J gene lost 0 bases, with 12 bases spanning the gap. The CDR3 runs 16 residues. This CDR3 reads CASSLGSGGTNYGYTF. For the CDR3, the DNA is TGTGCCAGCAGCTTGGGCAGCGGGGGGACTAACTATGGCTACACCTTC.

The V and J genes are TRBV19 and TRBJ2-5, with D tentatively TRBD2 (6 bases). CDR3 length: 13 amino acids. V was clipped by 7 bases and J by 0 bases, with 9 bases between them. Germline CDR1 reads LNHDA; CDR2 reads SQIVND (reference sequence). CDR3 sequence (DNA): TGTGCCAGTACCGCGGGACACCAAGAGACCCAGTACTTC. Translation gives CASTAGHQETQYF.

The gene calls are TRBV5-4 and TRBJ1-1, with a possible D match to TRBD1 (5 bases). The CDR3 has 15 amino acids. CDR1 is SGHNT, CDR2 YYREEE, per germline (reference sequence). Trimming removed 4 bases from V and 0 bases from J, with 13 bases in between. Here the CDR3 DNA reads TGTGCCAGCAGCCCTTCCCGGGGGATGAACACTGAAGCTTTCTTT. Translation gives CASSPSRGMNTEAFF.

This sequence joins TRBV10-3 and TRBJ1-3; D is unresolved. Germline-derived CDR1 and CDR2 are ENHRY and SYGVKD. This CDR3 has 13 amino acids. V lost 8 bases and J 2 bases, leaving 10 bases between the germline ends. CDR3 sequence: CAIGERPGNTIYF. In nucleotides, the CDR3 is TGTGCCATCGGGGAGAGACCTGGAAACACCATATATTTT.

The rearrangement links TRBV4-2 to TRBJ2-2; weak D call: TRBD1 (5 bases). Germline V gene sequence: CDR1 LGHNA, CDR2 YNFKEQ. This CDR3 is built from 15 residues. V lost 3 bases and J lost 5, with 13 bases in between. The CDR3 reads CASSQSQGDTGELFF. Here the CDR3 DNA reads TGTGCCAGCAGCCAGAGCCAGGGTGATACCGGGGAGCTGTTTTTT.

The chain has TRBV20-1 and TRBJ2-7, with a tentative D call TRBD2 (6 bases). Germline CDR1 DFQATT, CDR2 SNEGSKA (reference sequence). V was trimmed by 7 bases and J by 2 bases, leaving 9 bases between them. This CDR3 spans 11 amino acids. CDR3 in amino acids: CSVEGTYEQYF. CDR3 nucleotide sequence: TGCAGTGTGGAGGGGACCTACGAGCAGTACTTC.

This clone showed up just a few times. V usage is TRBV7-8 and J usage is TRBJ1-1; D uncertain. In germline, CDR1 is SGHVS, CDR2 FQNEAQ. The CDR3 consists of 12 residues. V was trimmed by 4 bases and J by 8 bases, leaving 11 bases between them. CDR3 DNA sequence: TGTGCCAGCAGCTCCCCGGGTGGCGAAGCTTTCTTT. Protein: CASSSPGGEAFF.